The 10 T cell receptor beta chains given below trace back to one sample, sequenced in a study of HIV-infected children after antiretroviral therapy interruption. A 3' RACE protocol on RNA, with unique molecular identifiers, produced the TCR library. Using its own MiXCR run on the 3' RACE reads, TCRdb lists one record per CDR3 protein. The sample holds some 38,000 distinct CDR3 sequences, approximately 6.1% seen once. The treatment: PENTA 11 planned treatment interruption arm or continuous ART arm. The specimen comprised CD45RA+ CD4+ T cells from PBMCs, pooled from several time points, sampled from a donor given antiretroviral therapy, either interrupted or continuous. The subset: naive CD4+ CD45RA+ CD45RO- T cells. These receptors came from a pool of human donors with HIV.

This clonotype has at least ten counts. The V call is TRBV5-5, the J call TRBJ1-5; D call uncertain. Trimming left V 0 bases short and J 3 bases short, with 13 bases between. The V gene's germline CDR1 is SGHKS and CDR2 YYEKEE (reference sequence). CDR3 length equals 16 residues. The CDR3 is CASSLEAATINQPQHF. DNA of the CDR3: TGTGCCAGCAGCTTGGAGGCGGCTACAATCAATCAGCCCCAGCATTTT.

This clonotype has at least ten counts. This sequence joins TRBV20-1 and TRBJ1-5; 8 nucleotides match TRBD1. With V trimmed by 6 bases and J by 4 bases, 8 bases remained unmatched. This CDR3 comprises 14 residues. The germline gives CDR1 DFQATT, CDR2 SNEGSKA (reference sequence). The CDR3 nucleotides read TGCAGTGCGCTCCGGGACAGGTTGAATCAGCCCCAGCATTTT. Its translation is CSALRDRLNQPQHF.

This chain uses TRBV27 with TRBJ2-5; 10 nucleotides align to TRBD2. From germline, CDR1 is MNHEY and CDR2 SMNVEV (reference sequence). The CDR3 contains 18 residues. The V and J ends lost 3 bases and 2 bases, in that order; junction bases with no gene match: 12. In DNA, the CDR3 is TGTGCCAGCAGTTTTGTTTTTACTAGCGGGGTGCTACAAGAGACCCAGTACTTC. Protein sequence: CASSFVFTSGVLQETQYF.

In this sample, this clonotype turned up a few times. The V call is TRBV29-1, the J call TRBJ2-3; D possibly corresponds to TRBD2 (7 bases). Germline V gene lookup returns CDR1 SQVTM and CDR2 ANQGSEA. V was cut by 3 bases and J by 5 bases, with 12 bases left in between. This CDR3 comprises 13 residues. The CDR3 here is CSVDRGGVDTQYF. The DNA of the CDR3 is TGCAGCGTTGATCGAGGGGGGGTAGATACGCAGTATTTT.

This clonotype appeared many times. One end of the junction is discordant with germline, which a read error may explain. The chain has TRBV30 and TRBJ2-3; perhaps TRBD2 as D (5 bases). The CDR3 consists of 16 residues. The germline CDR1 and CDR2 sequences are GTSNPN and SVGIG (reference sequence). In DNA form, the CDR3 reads TGTGCCTGGAGTCTAGAGGACTGGGCTAGTGCAGAAACGCTGTATTTT. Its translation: CAWSLEDWASAETLYF.

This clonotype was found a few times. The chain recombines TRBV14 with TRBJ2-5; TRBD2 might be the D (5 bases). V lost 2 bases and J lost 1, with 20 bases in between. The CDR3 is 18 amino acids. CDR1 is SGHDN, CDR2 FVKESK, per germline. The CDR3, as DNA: TGTGCCAGCAGCCAAACTGAGGCGATGGGAGCAAGCCAAGAGACCCAGTACTTC. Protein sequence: CASSQTEAMGASQETQYF.

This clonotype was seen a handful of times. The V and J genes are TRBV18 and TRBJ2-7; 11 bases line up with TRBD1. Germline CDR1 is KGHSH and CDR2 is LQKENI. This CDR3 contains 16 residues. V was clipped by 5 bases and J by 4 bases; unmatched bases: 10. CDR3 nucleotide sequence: TGTGCCAGCTCAGCCATCGGCGGACAGGGGGCTTACGAGCAGTACTTC. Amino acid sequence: CASSAIGGQGAYEQYF.

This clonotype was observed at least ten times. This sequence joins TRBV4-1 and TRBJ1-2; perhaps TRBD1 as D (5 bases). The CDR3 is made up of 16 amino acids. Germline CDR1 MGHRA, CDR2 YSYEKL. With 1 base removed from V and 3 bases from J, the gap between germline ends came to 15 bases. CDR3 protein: CASSQVLRGGDYGYTF. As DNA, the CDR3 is TGCGCCAGCAGCCAAGTACTCCGGGGGGGAGACTATGGCTACACCTTC.

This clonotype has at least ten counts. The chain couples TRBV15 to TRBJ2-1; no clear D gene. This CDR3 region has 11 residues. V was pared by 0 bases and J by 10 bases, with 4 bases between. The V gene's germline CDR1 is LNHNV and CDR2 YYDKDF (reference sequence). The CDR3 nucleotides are TGTGCCACCAGCAGAGATCAGGAGCAGTTCTTC. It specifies CATSRDQEQFF.

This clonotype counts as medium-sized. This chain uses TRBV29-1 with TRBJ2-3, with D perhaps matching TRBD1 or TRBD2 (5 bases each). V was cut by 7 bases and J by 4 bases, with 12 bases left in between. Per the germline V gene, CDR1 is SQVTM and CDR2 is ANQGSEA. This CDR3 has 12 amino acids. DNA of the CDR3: TGCAGCGCTGCGTCGGGACCAGATACGCAGTATTTT. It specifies CSAASGPDTQYF.